The 26 T cell receptor beta chains reported below all come from one sample, sequenced in a study of graft-versus-host responses after intestinal transplantation. Libraries were prepared by immunoSEQ multiplex PCR; TCRdb keeps only in-frame clonotypes and omits some of them. Among some 90,000 clones, around 93% were seen once, and the ten largest hold roughly 0.5%. What these receptors recognize is not known. The sample here was unstimulated CD8+ T cells sorted from spleen or lymph node cells, taken before intestinal transplant. Every receptor here comes from a human donor who received an intestinal transplant.

This clone showed up just a few times. V gene TRBV2 combines with J gene TRBJ1-6; 7 nucleotides agree with TRBD1. J gave up 7 bases and V 3 bases, and 15 bases lay outside the gene matches. This CDR3 region has 18 residues. Germline CDR1 SNHLY, CDR2 FYNNEI. The CDR3 spells CASSDVSYEGAENSPLHF. The CDR3 bases are TGTGCCAGCAGTGACGTAAGCTACGAGGGGGCGGAGAATTCACCCCTCCACTTT.

The V call is TRBV7-8, the J call TRBJ2-5, with a possible D match to TRBD1 (5 bases). The germline V gene encodes CDR1 SGHVS and CDR2 FQNEAQ. Trimming removed 2 bases at V and 5 bases at J, with 15 bases between. The CDR3 has 15 residues. The CDR3 loop is CASSLRPIAGETQYF. The CDR3 DNA is TGTGCCAGCAGCTTAAGACCCATTGCAGGGGAGACCCAGTACTTC.

CDR3 protein: CASSPGTGGDQPQHF. In DNA, the CDR3 is TGTGCCAGCAGCCCGGGGACAGGGGGGGATCAGCCCCAGCATTTT. The V gene is TRBV7-6, the J gene TRBJ1-5, with 11 bases fitting TRBD1. CDR1 and CDR2 (germline): SGHVS, FNYEAQ. The CDR3 spans 15 residues. The V segment lost 5 bases and the J segment 5 bases; nucleotides outside the gene matches: 5.

This clone was observed once. The genes are TRBV7-8 and TRBJ2-5; possibly TRBD1 for D (6 bases). CDR1 SGHVS and CDR2 FQNEAQ come from the germline V gene. The V end was cut by 5 bases, the J end by 0 bases, with 19 bases between. There are 17 residues in the CDR3. As DNA, the CDR3 is TGTGCCAGCAGCCCACCTAGATGGACAGAGTACCAAGAGACCCAGTACTTC. This encodes CASSPPRWTEYQETQYF.

V gene TRBV7-9 combines with J gene TRBJ1-1; perhaps TRBD1 as D (6 bases). Per germline, CDR1 SEHNR and CDR2 FQNEAQ (reference sequence). V lost 5 bases and J 1 base, leaving 14 bases between the germline ends. The CDR3 sequence is 15 residues long. CDR3 sequence: CASSAVTGPNTEAFF. The CDR3, as DNA: TGTGCCAGCAGCGCCGTGACAGGTCCGAACACTGAAGCTTTCTTT. Supplemented by reference TRBV7-9 and TRBJ1-1, the full variable domain reads DTGVSQNPRHKITKRGQNVTFRCDPISEHNRLYWYRQTLGQGPEFLTYFQNEAQLEKSRLLSDRFSAERPKGSFSTLEIQRTEQGDSAMYLCASSAVTGPNTEAFFGQGTRLTVV.

The rearrangement joins TRBV13 to TRBJ2-2, with 7 nucleotides matching TRBD1. Trimming removed 3 bases from V and 4 bases from J; junction bases left unmatched: 5. The CDR3 runs to 15 residues. Germline V gene lookup returns CDR1 PRHDT and CDR2 FYEKMQ (reference sequence). CDR3 bases: TGTGCCAGCAGCTTGACAGGGCCTCCCACCGGGGAGCTGTTTTTT. This sequence encodes CASSLTGPPTGELFF.

In this sample, this clone turned up once. This sequence joins TRBV5-6 and TRBJ2-5; a weak D match, TRBD1 (6 bases). The CDR3 sequence is 13 residues long. From germline, CDR1 is SGHDT and CDR2 YYEEEE. Deletions cut 6 bases from V and 5 bases from J, with 14 bases between. CDR3 region: CASTRPGVETQYF. CDR3 sequence (DNA): TGTGCCAGCACCAGGCCAGGGGTGGAGACCCAGTACTTC.

The chain uses TRBV7-9 and TRBJ2-5; 10 nucleotides line up with TRBD2. The CDR3 sequence is 18 residues long. The V gene end was trimmed by 5 bases and the J gene end by 1 base; junction bases not matched to a gene: 13. CDR1 and CDR2 (germline): SEHNR, FQNEAQ (reference sequence). The CDR3, as DNA: TGTGCCAGCAGCCCCCAGCGGGAGGGCCTGTACGTCCAAGAGACCCAGTACTTC. This translates into CASSPQREGLYVQETQYF.

This chain joins TRBV6-1 and TRBJ2-3; perhaps TRBD2 as D (6 bases). Germline V gene lookup returns CDR1 MNHNS and CDR2 SASEGT. V lost 1 base and J lost 3, with 14 bases in between. The length of the CDR3 is 16 residues. The CDR3 DNA sequence: TGTGCCAGCAGTGAAGAGCCCCGACTAGGTACAGATACGCAGTATTTT. It codes for CASSEEPRLGTDTQYF.

This chain joins TRBV30 and TRBJ2-1; TRBD1 is a possible D gene (6 bases). V was pared by 1 base and J by 0 bases, with 16 bases between. CDR1 and CDR2 from the germline V gene are GTSNPN and SVGIG (reference sequence). The CDR3 has 17 amino acids. In DNA, the CDR3 is TGTGCCTGGAGTGGGATGGACAGCGGTCCCTCCTACAATGAGCAGTTCTTC. Protein sequence: CAWSGMDSGPSYNEQFF.

The chain is built from TRBV19 and TRBJ1-1; D unclear. V lost 6 bases, J lost 4 bases, and 12 bases lay in between. From germline, CDR1 is LNHDA and CDR2 SQIVND (reference sequence). The CDR3 runs to 13 residues. This CDR3 reads CASRSWAFTEAFF. The CDR3 DNA reads TGTGCCAGTAGGAGTTGGGCGTTCACTGAAGCTTTCTTT.

The V gene is TRBV30, the J gene TRBJ1-2, with 12 bases that match TRBD1. The junction had 10 bases not matched to a gene; V was cut back by 5 bases and J by 3 bases. The CDR3 has 16 amino acids. Germline V gives CDR1 GTSNPN, CDR2 SVGIG (reference sequence). The DNA of the CDR3 is TGTGCCTGGGACGGGACAGGGGGCGAGGATTACTATGGCTACACCTTC. Its protein product is CAWDGTGGEDYYGYTF.

The gene calls are TRBV13 and TRBJ2-2; D gene unclear. V lost 1 base, J lost 4 bases, and 7 bases lay in between. The CDR3 is 14 residues long. The germline V gene has CDR1 PRHDT and CDR2 FYEKMQ (reference sequence). DNA for the CDR3: TGTGCCAGCAGCTTAGCGGTCGTCACCGGGGAGCTGTTTTTT. Protein sequence: CASSLAVVTGELFF. The complete variable domain, with remaining parts taken from reference TRBV13 and TRBJ2-2, reads AAGVIQSPRHLIKEKRETATLKCYPIPRHDTVYWYQQGPGQDPQFLISFYEKMQSDKGSIPDRFSAQQFSDYHSELNMSSLELGDSALYFCASSLAVVTGELFFGEGSRLTVL.

The rearrangement links TRBV27 to TRBJ1-5; 11 nucleotides agree with TRBD1. Germline trimming cut 5 bases from V and 7 bases from J; bases unmatched to any gene: 4. The CDR3 totals 14 residues. CDR1 and CDR2 (germline): MNHEY, SMNVEV (reference sequence). The CDR3 DNA is TGTGCCAGCAGTGGGACAGGGGGGCACCAGCCCCAGCATTTT. This codes for CASSGTGGHQPQHF.

The rearrangement uses TRBV27 and TRBJ2-7; D is unresolved. CDR3 size: 13 residues. Germline V gene data show CDR1 as MNHEY and CDR2 as SMNVEV (reference sequence). The V gene lost 0 bases and the J gene lost 7 bases, with 10 bases spanning the gap. The CDR3 is CASSLSVSVEQYF. The CDR3 coding sequence is TGTGCCAGCAGTTTATCTGTATCGGTAGAGCAGTACTTC.

V and J are TRBV2 and TRBJ2-5; D gene uncertain. The DNA matches TRBJ2-7 better at its end, which makes the J call doubtful. CDR1 is SNHLY and CDR2 is FYNNEI in the germline V gene. This CDR3 has 11 amino acids. CDR3 loop: CASMRVYEQYF. The DNA for the CDR3 is TGTGCCAGCATGAGAGTCTACGAGCAGTACTTC.

This rearrangement joins TRBV4-2 to TRBJ2-1; D remains unclear. The V gene's germline CDR1 is LGHNA and CDR2 YNFKEQ. The CDR3 covers 14 residues. V was cut by 1 base and J by 5 bases, with 9 bases left in between. CDR3: CASSQGALDNEQFF. The CDR3 DNA sequence: TGTGCCAGCAGCCAAGGAGCACTGGACAATGAGCAGTTCTTC.

The V and J genes are TRBV19 and TRBJ1-3, with D uncertain. Trimming shortened V by 5 bases and J by 3 bases, and 11 bases separated the two germline ends. This CDR3 comprises 14 residues. The germline V gene encodes CDR1 LNHDA and CDR2 SQIVND (reference sequence). CDR3 in amino acids: CASSATSGGNTIYF. CDR3 in DNA: TGTGCCAGTAGTGCGACGAGCGGTGGAAACACCATATATTTT.

The chain recombines TRBV5-6 with TRBJ2-6; maybe TRBD2 (6 bases). V was clipped by 0 bases and J by 0 bases, with 13 bases between them. The CDR3 runs to 18 residues. Germline CDR1 SGHDT, CDR2 YYEEEE. CDR3 nucleotide sequence: TGTGCCAGCAGCTTGGATGGAGGGATAAACTCTGGGGCCAACGTCCTGACTTTC. It codes for CASSLDGGINSGANVLTF.

The chain recombines TRBV4-1 with TRBJ1-2, with a weak D call TRBD1 (6 bases). This CDR3 comprises 13 residues. Germline V gene lookup returns CDR1 MGHRA and CDR2 YSYEKL. V lost 5 bases, J lost 3 bases, and 10 bases lay in between. Here the CDR3 DNA reads TGCGCCAGCAGCTACAGGGTAGACTATGGCTACACCTTC. Its translation is CASSYRVDYGYTF.

V is TRBV7-2 and J is TRBJ2-1; 14 bases align to TRBD2. J gave up 7 bases and V 0 bases, and 5 bases lay outside the gene matches. The V gene's germline CDR1 is SGHTA and CDR2 FQGNSA. The length of the CDR3 is 17 residues. The CDR3 DNA is TGTGCCAGCAGCTTAGCAACCCGACTAGCGGGAGGGAATGAGCAGTTCTTC. Translating gives CASSLATRLAGGNEQFF.

The V call is TRBV28, the J call TRBJ2-2, with D hard to call. This CDR3 has 18 amino acids. CDR1 and CDR2 (germline): MDHEN, SYDVKM. V lost 5 bases, J lost 0 bases, and 19 bases lay in between. The chain's CDR3 is CASSPRPRTVTNTGELFF. The CDR3 bases are TGTGCCAGCAGTCCTAGACCCCGCACCGTCACGAACACCGGGGAGCTGTTTTTT.

V usage is TRBV10-3 and J usage is TRBJ2-7; 10 positions match TRBD1. The CDR3 is 17 residues long. Germline values: CDR1 ENHRY, CDR2 SYGVKD. V trimming: 6 bases; J trimming: 0 bases; junction bases outside the gene matches: 11. CDR3 bases: TGTGCCATCAGGGACCCGGGACAGGGGCCGAGCTCCTACGAGCAGTACTTC. Protein product: CAIRDPGQGPSSYEQYF.

The chain recombines TRBV6-5 with TRBJ2-1, with 7 bases aligning to TRBD2. CDR3 size: 15 residues. Per the germline V gene, CDR1 is MNHEY and CDR2 is SVGAGI. Trimming took 6 bases from V and 8 from J; bases not matched to a gene: 13. CDR3 nucleotide sequence: TGTGCCAGCAGATCTACTAGCGAGAGGATTCATGAGCAGTTCTTC. Translating gives CASRSTSERIHEQFF.

J is TRBJ2-5 and V is TRBV28; no clear D gene. V dropped 2 bases and J dropped 5 bases, with 12 bases sitting between them. The CDR3 runs to 14 residues. CDR1 and CDR2 (germline): MDHEN, SYDVKM. CDR3 sequence (DNA): TGTGCCAGCAGTTTACGGCTGTGGCGGGAGACCCAGTACTTC. Translation: CASSLRLWRETQYF. Using reference TRBV28 and TRBJ2-5 for the parts outside the CDR3, the full variable domain is DVKVTQSSRYLVKRTGEKVFLECVQDMDHENMFWYRQDPGLGLRLIYFSYDVKMKEKGDIPEGYSVSREKKERFSLILESASTNQTSMYLCASSLRLWRETQYFGPGTRLLVL.

The chain links TRBV29-1 to TRBJ2-1; D unresolved. V dropped 2 bases and J dropped 4 bases, with 3 bases sitting between them. Germline V CDR1 and CDR2: SQVTM, ANQGSEA. This CDR3 has 11 amino acids. CDR3 residues: CSVERYNEQFF. The CDR3 DNA reads as TGCAGCGTTGAACGGTACAATGAGCAGTTCTTC.